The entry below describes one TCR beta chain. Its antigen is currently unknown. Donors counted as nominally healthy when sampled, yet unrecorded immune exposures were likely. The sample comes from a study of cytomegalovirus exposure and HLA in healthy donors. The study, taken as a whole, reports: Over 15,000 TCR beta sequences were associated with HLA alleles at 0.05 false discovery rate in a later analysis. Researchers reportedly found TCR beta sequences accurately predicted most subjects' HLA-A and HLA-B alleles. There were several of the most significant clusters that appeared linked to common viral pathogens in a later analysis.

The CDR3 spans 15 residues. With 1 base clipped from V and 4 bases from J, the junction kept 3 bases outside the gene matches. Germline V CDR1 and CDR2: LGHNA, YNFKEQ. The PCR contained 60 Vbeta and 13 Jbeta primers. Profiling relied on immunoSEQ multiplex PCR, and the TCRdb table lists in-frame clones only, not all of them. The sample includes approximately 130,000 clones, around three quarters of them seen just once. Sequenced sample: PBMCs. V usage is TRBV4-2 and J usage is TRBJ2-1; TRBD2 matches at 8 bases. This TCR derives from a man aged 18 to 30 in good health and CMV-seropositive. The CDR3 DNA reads TGTGCCAGCAGCCAAGCGAGCGGGGGATACAATGAGCAGTTCTTC. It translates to CASSQASGGYNEQFF.